These T cell receptor beta chains were read from a single sample in a study of T cell changes during pregnancy in multiple sclerosis. TCRdb's copy holds only in-frame clones and misses some; the assay was immunoSEQ multiplex PCR. The data contain 25,000 to 35,000 clones, roughly 92% of them seen just once; the ten biggest clones take up approximately 5.3%. Sequenced here: CD8+ T cells from peripheral blood mononuclear cells, sampled before pregnancy. The receptor source for this set is a female donor with multiple sclerosis, enrolled in a pregnancy study. The CDR3 runs from the conserved cysteine through the conserved F or W. A D gene is named only where the DNA matches it firmly. Size values are once, few and many counts, or a class for expanded clones, and some rows have none.

CDR3 DNA | CDR3 protein | J gene | V gene | D gene | clone size
TGTGCCAGTAGTGGGGACAGGGGTCTCTATGGCTACACCTTC | CASSGDRGLYGYTF | TRBJ1-2 | TRBV19 | TRBD1 | -
TGTGCCAGCAGTGGATTCGGGGACACCGAGAACTATGGCTACACCTTC | CASSGFGDTENYGYTF | TRBJ1-2 | TRBV6-1 | - | -
TGCAGCGTTGCGACAGGGGGCGGGAATGAGCAGTTCTTC | CSVATGGGNEQFF | TRBJ2-1 | TRBV29-1 | TRBD1 | -
TGTGCCAGCAGCTTGGCGGGCAGGGGTAACACTGAAGCTTTCTTT | CASSLAGRGNTEAFF | TRBJ1-1 | TRBV5-5 | - | -
TGTGCCAGCAGCCCGGGAGGCGGCACAGATACGCAGTATTTT | CASSPGGGTDTQYF | TRBJ2-3 | TRBV6-4 | TRBD2 | few
TGTGCCAGCAGAGGACTAGAAGAAGAGACCCAGTACTTC | CASRGLEEETQYF | TRBJ2-5 | TRBV6-1 | TRBD2 | -
TGTGCCAGCAGTTGGCCTAGCCCGATGTACAATGAGCAGTTCTTC | CASSWPSPMYNEQFF | TRBJ2-1 | TRBV27 | - | -
TGTGCCAGCAGCTTAGACAGGCAAGATGGCTACACCTTC | CASSLDRQDGYTF | TRBJ1-2 | TRBV7-3 | - | -
TGCGCCAGCAGCCAGAAGGCGGGAGGTGGGGGGCGCAGGAATGAGCAGTTCTTC | CASSQKAGGGGRRNEQFF | TRBJ2-1 | TRBV4-1 | TRBD2 | -
TGTGCCAGCAGTTTGGGGACAGGGGTAGAATCTGGCTACACCTTC | CASSLGTGVESGYTF | TRBJ1-2 | TRBV6-1 | TRBD1 | -
TGTGCCAGCAGTTACCCGGGGGACGGGCAGCCCCAGCATTTT | CASSYPGDGQPQHF | TRBJ1-5 | TRBV6-6 | - | -
TGTGCCAGCAGCTTGTTGGGGGGGAGCACTGAAGCTTTCTTT | CASSLLGGSTEAFF | TRBJ1-1 | TRBV5-8 | - | -
TGTGCCAGCAACCTCAGGGGGACGAACACTGAAGCTTTCTTT | CASNLRGTNTEAFF | TRBJ1-1 | TRBV5-8 | TRBD1 | -
TGTGCCATAGGGACAGACCTAAACACTGAAGCTTTCTTT | CAIGTDLNTEAFF | TRBJ1-1 | TRBV10-3 | TRBD1 | -
TGCGCCAGCAGCCCGAAACTAGCGGGCCGCACAGATACGCAGTATTTT | CASSPKLAGRTDTQYF | TRBJ2-3 | TRBV4-1 | TRBD2 | -
TGTGCCAGCAGCTTAACCCCGGACAGTTCTAACTATGGCTACACCTTC | CASSLTPDSSNYGYTF | TRBJ1-2 | TRBV7-3 | - | -